This passage covers 29 T cell receptor beta chains from one sample sequenced in a study of T cells after yellow fever vaccination. TCRdb fed the 5' RACE reads into MiXCR, producing one record per CDR3 protein. The sample yields some 300,000 distinct CDR3 sequences, 8.5% to 10% seen once. The sample in question was CD4+ T cells sorted from PBMCs, obtained 5 days after the yellow fever booster vaccination. The receptors originated from a man between 18 and 35 years old who received the YFV17D yellow fever vaccine.

The rearrangement joins TRBV9 to TRBJ1-5, with TRBD1 as a possible D gene (6 bases). V gave up 0 bases and J gave up 7 bases, with 14 bases separating them. The CDR3 contains 15 residues. Looked up from germline, CDR1 is SGDLS and CDR2 is YYNGEE. The chain's CDR3 is CASSVDSGGQQPQHF. The CDR3 bases are TGTGCCAGCAGCGTAGATTCCGGGGGGCAACAGCCCCAGCATTTT.

In its sample, this clonotype was seen many times. This chain connects TRBV24-1 to TRBJ2-2; no clear D. The CDR3 is 14 amino acids. Germline CDR1 KGHDR, CDR2 SFDVKD. V was cut by 6 bases and J by 3 bases, with 10 bases left in between. The CDR3 coding sequence is TGTGCCACCAGTTCAAGGCGGTACACCGGGGAGCTGTTTTTT. Its protein is CATSSRRYTGELFF.

J is TRBJ1-2 and V is TRBV5-1; D remains unclear. In germline, CDR1 is SGHRS, CDR2 YFSETQ. This CDR3 has 14 residues. Trimming pared 4 bases from V and 8 bases from J, leaving 18 bases between. The CDR3 reads CASSLDPDPSGYTF. CDR3 in DNA: TGCGCCAGCAGCCTAGATCCGGACCCAAGCGGCTACACCTTC.

Only a few counts were recorded for this clonotype. The chain carries TRBV5-1 and TRBJ1-2, with 8 bases matching TRBD1. V lost 0 bases and J lost 6; bases outside the gene matches: 4. Per the germline V gene, CDR1 is SGHRS and CDR2 is YFSETQ. CDR3 length: 14 residues. The CDR3 bases are TGCGCCAGCAGCTTGGCCGCAGGGGGCAATGGCTACACCTTC. Its protein is CASSLAAGGNGYTF.

The V gene is TRBV18, the J gene TRBJ1-1; a weak D match, TRBD1 (5 bases). This CDR3 has 15 amino acids. V shed 3 bases and J shed 1 base, with 12 bases lying between them. Germline V gene sequence: CDR1 KGHSH, CDR2 LQKENI. CDR3 sequence: CASSPPSTGNTEAFF. The CDR3 DNA reads as TGTGCCAGCTCACCCCCCTCCACAGGGAACACTGAAGCTTTCTTT. The full variable domain, its missing parts supplied by reference TRBV18 and TRBJ1-1, is NAGVMQNPRHLVRRRGQEARLRCSPMKGHSHVYWYRQLPEEGLKFMVYLQKENIIDESGMPKERFSAEFPKEGPSILRIQQVVRGDSAAYFCASSPPSTGNTEAFFGQGTRLTVV.

This chain connects TRBV5-1 to TRBJ2-7; 8 bases are a match to TRBD1. V trimming: 3 bases; J trimming: 0 bases; junction bases outside the gene matches: 2. Germline V gene lookup returns CDR1 SGHRS and CDR2 YFSETQ. This CDR3 contains 14 residues. The CDR3 here is CASSSTGGSYEQYF. The CDR3 DNA sequence: TGCGCCAGCAGCTCCACAGGGGGCTCCTACGAGCAGTACTTC.

This clonotype was seen only a few times. The J gene is TRBJ2-5, the V gene TRBV19; 10 bases are a match to TRBD1. V dropped 7 bases and J dropped 5; count of bases not matched to a gene: 10. This CDR3 comprises 15 residues. Germline CDR1 is LNHDA and CDR2 is SQIVND (reference sequence). CDR3 DNA: TGTGCCAGTACCTATGGGACAGGGGTGAGCGAGACCCAGTACTTC. This translates into CASTYGTGVSETQYF.

This clonotype occurred a few times. The chain joins TRBV19 to TRBJ2-5, with 10 bases aligning to TRBD2. Germline V gene data show CDR1 as LNHDA and CDR2 as SQIVND (reference sequence). V lost 4 bases, J lost 7 bases, and 0 bases stayed unmatched. This CDR3 has 12 amino acids. For the CDR3, the DNA is TGTGCCAGTAGTACTAGCGGGGGGACCCAGTACTTC. It specifies CASSTSGGTQYF.

This clonotype was recorded a few times. V and J are TRBV5-1 and TRBJ2-1; D is tentatively TRBD1 or TRBD2 (6 bases each). Germline CDR1 SGHRS, CDR2 YFSETQ. This CDR3 is built from 15 residues. V lost 4 bases and J 9 bases, leaving 20 bases between the germline ends. This chain's CDR3 is CASSPEWLGGGEQFF. CDR3 DNA: TGCGCCAGCAGCCCTGAATGGCTAGGGGGAGGTGAGCAGTTCTTC.

This clonotype showed up many times. The chain couples TRBV6-6 to TRBJ2-3; TRBD2 is a possible D gene (5 bases). The CDR3 consists of 14 residues. Trimming shortened V by 0 bases and J by 6 bases, and 10 bases separated the two germline ends. Germline assignment: CDR1 MNHNY and CDR2 SVGAGI (reference sequence). For the CDR3, the DNA is TGTGCCAGCAGTTACTCGAGGGTCTACGATACGCAGTATTTT. This gives the protein CASSYSRVYDTQYF.

This clonotype has a count of ten or more. J is TRBJ2-4 and V is TRBV10-3; 8 bases map to TRBD1. The CDR3 consists of 19 residues. In germline, CDR1 is ENHRY, CDR2 SYGVKD. V dropped 1 base and J dropped 5; count of bases not matched to a gene: 16. CDR3 sequence reads: CAISEFRQGAPQGQNIQYF. The CDR3 DNA reads TGTGCCATCAGTGAGTTCAGGCAGGGGGCTCCCCAAGGCCAAAACATTCAGTACTTC.

This clonotype was picked up a small number of times. This sequence joins TRBV4-2 and TRBJ2-7, with D possibly called TRBD1 or TRBD2 (5 bases each). The V gene's germline CDR1 is LGHNA and CDR2 YNFKEQ. This CDR3 region has 14 residues. V lost 2 bases, J lost 6 bases, and 14 bases lay in between. CDR3 residues: CASSQPLRGPEQYF. The CDR3 coding sequence is TGTGCCAGCAGCCAACCCCTGAGGGGCCCCGAGCAGTACTTC.

The gene calls are TRBV7-2 and TRBJ2-2, with a possible D match to TRBD2 (6 bases). This CDR3 spans 16 amino acids. V lost 5 bases and J 4 bases, leaving 17 bases between the germline ends. Germline assignment: CDR1 SGHTA and CDR2 FQGNSA. For the CDR3, the DNA is TGTGCCAGCAGCCCCGGGACTGCCTCCCCCACCGGGGAGCTGTTTTTT. Translated, it gives CASSPGTASPTGELFF.

Many counts were recorded for this clonotype. The rearrangement uses TRBV5-6 and TRBJ2-7, with D hard to call. Germline CDR1 reads SGHDT; CDR2 reads YYEEEE. This CDR3 is 13 amino acids long. Trimming took 6 bases from V and 8 from J, leaving 18 bases between them. This chain's CDR3 is CASISWSGTQQYF. CDR3 DNA: TGTGCCAGCATCTCCTGGTCGGGCACCCAGCAGTACTTC.

In this sample, this clonotype turned up a few times. The V gene is TRBV6-5, the J gene TRBJ2-5; no clear D. Germline CDR1 and CDR2: MNHEY and SVGAGI. There are 13 residues in the CDR3. The ends were cut back, 2 bases at V and 5 bases at J, with 9 bases in the middle. The CDR3 here is CASSYTLGETQYF. The CDR3 region has the DNA TGTGCCAGCAGTTACACACTCGGGGAGACCCAGTACTTC.

V usage is TRBV20-1 and J usage is TRBJ2-1, with D possibly being TRBD1 (6 bases). The CDR3 spans 13 residues. In germline, CDR1 is DFQATT, CDR2 SNEGSKA (reference sequence). Trimming stripped 2 bases from V and 6 bases from J, with 11 bases between. CDR3 sequence: CSARRQAANEQFF. The CDR3 nucleotides are TGCAGTGCTAGAAGACAGGCGGCCAATGAGCAGTTCTTC.

V usage is TRBV4-3 and J usage is TRBJ2-7; the D gene is possibly TRBD1 (6 bases). The germline V and J ends were trimmed by 3 bases and 5 bases, with 14 bases remaining between them. Germline V gene lookup returns CDR1 LGHNA and CDR2 YSLEER. CDR3 size: 14 residues. For the CDR3, the DNA is TGCGCCAGCAGCCAGGAACAGGGTTCCGACGAGCAGTACTTC. Its protein product is CASSQEQGSDEQYF.

This clonotype was seen more than once but under ten times. V is TRBV5-1 and J is TRBJ2-3; D is possibly TRBD2 (5 bases). Germline assignment: CDR1 SGHRS and CDR2 YFSETQ. V was trimmed by 0 bases and J by 1 base, leaving 12 bases between them. The CDR3 has 16 residues. The CDR3 bases are TGCGCCAGCAGCTTGGTAAACACCGGGGGCACAGATACGCAGTATTTT. This sequence encodes CASSLVNTGGTDTQYF.

This clonotype was seen a handful of times. The chain uses TRBV12-3 or TRBV12-4 and TRBJ1-4; D is possibly TRBD1 (5 bases). This CDR3 has 15 residues. The V gene lost 0 bases and the J gene lost 3 bases, with 8 bases spanning the gap. For the CDR3, the DNA is TGTGCCAGCAGTTTAGCGGGGCCCCCTAATGAAAAACTGTTTTTT. This gives the protein CASSLAGPPNEKLFF.

This clonotype has at least ten counts. V is TRBV7-9 and J is TRBJ2-3; the match to TRBD2 covers 10 bases. This CDR3 contains 17 residues. V shed 1 base, J shed 1 base, and the junction held 5 bases outside the gene matches. CDR1 is SEHNR and CDR2 is FQNEAQ in the germline V gene (reference sequence). This CDR3 reads CASSLVGTSGGTDTQYF. CDR3 in DNA: TGTGCCAGCAGCTTAGTCGGAACTAGCGGGGGCACAGATACGCAGTATTTT.

The chain links TRBV7-2 to TRBJ1-2; D is possibly TRBD1 (5 bases). V shed 4 bases and J shed 2 bases, with 11 bases lying between them. Germline V gene data show CDR1 as SGHTA and CDR2 as FQGNSA. The CDR3 extends over 14 amino acids. Here the CDR3 DNA reads TGTGCCAGCAGCTACGACAGAGTAAACTATGGCTACACCTTC. This translates into CASSYDRVNYGYTF.

This clonotype was observed a few times. The chain has TRBV29-1 and TRBJ1-1; D is possibly TRBD1 (6 bases). Trimming removed 7 bases from V and 0 bases from J, with 6 bases in between. This CDR3 has 11 residues. Germline V gene lookup returns CDR1 SQVTM and CDR2 ANQGSEA. The CDR3 here is CSAGVNTEAFF. Written as DNA, the CDR3 is TGCAGCGCAGGGGTGAACACTGAAGCTTTCTTT.

This clonotype has at least ten counts. The chain uses TRBV27 and TRBJ2-3; the match to TRBD1 covers 10 bases. Germline V CDR1 and CDR2: MNHEY, SMNVEV (reference sequence). There are 20 residues in the CDR3. The V gene end was trimmed by 2 bases and the J gene end by 1 base; junction bases not matched to a gene: 15. Here the CDR3 reads CASSLGEGQGVTLGTDTQYF. CDR3 sequence (DNA): TGTGCCAGCAGTTTAGGCGAAGGACAGGGGGTCACATTGGGCACAGATACGCAGTATTTT.

V and J are TRBV19 and TRBJ2-3; the D gene is possibly TRBD2 (5 bases). V gave up 3 bases and J gave up 0 bases, with 10 bases separating them. CDR1 LNHDA and CDR2 SQIVND come from the germline V gene (reference sequence). The CDR3 runs to 15 residues. The CDR3 here is CASSIEGGSTDTQYF. Written as DNA, the CDR3 is TGTGCCAGTAGTATTGAGGGCGGAAGCACAGATACGCAGTATTTT.

The chain carries TRBV9 and TRBJ1-1; D is undetermined. The CDR3 runs 13 residues. V was cut by 0 bases and J by 6 bases, with 9 bases left in between. Germline CDR1 is SGDLS and CDR2 is YYNGEE. The CDR3 DNA reads TGTGCCAGCAGCGTAGTAGGGTCACCTGAAGCTTTCTTT. Protein sequence: CASSVVGSPEAFF. Combining the CDR3 with reference TRBV9 and TRBJ1-1 gives the whole variable domain DSGVTQTPKHLITATGQRVTLRCSPRSGDLSVYWYQQSLDQGLQFLIQYYNGEERAKGNILERFSAQQFPDLHSELNLSSLELGDSALYFCASSVVGSPEAFFGQGTRLTVV.

The chain has TRBV30 and TRBJ2-7, with D perhaps matching TRBD1 (6 bases). The CDR3 contains 12 residues. Trimming pared 2 bases from V and 2 bases from J, leaving 7 bases between. Germline CDR1 is GTSNPN and CDR2 is SVGIG (reference sequence). CDR3 nucleotides: TGTGCCTGGAGTCCAGGGGCCTACGAGCAGTACTTC. Translated, it gives CAWSPGAYEQYF.

This clonotype has at least ten counts. J is TRBJ1-5 and V is TRBV5-4; TRBD1 matches 7 bases. Trimming cost V 4 bases and J 7 bases; bases outside gene matches: 8. CDR3 length equals 14 residues. Germline CDR1 is SGHNT and CDR2 is YYREEE (reference sequence). The CDR3 loop is CASSPNRGGQPQHF. CDR3 DNA: TGTGCCAGCAGCCCAAACAGGGGTGGCCAGCCCCAGCATTTT.

The chain recombines TRBV7-8 with TRBJ2-7; TRBD2 matches 10 bases. Germline V gene sequence: CDR1 SGHVS, CDR2 FQNEAQ. The CDR3 extends over 14 amino acids. V shed 1 base, J shed 7 bases, and the junction held 4 bases outside the gene matches. CDR3 nucleotides: TGTGCCAGCAGCTTAGAGGCACTAGCGGGAGAGCAGTACGTC. Protein sequence: CASSLEALAGEQYV.

The rearrangement uses TRBV20-1 and TRBJ2-5, with D perhaps TRBD2 (5 bases). CDR1 is DFQATT, CDR2 SNEGSKA, per germline (reference sequence). The CDR3 has 14 residues. V gave up 0 bases and J gave up 1 base, with 9 bases separating them. CDR3 bases: TGCAGTGCTAGAGATCCCAGCGGCCAAGAGACCCAGTACTTC. This encodes CSARDPSGQETQYF.